The T cell receptor (beta chain) under discussion was sequenced for a study of T cell clonotyping in hematopoietic cell transplantation (dated by TCRdb to the early 2020s). For the wider study: Pretransplant recipient samples were obtained after cytoreduction. A total of 130 to 150 blood samples were gathered in the study from fewer than 40 consecutive transplant recipients along with their related donors. Recruitment of patients was conducted between September 2015 and early 2017, and follow-up was continued until September 2020 or death. Overall results and qualifications from the work: The sample size was limited and the cells went unsorted, which meant the CD4 and CD8 repertoire contributions could not be told apart. Recipient repertoires showed only a small fraction of overlap with donor repertoires, and over 95% appeared de novo at the given depth. Inverse Simpson Index values from donors and from recipients before transplant predicted broader TCR repertoire diversity after transplant. After transplant, TCR diversity in recipients dropped, and pathologically expanded clonotypes increased progressively from day 30 to day 180.

The immunoSEQ assay, a bias-controlled multiplex PCR using V- and J-specific primers, was used to amplify TCR beta CDR3 regions from genomic DNA. In a second PCR step, a proprietary barcode and Illumina adapter sequences were attached to the CDR3 amplicons. An Illumina MiSeq instrument was used for sequencing of the CDR3 libraries. The published analysis was carried out like this. immunoSEQ Analyzer 3.0 was used for export and quality control, with R Bioconductor and Immunarch used for downstream analyses. Only productive rearrangements in the normalized downsampled data set went into calculating the repertoire metrics. In the normalized cohort, clonotypes with more than 5 templates were defined as pathologically expanded. The Inverse Simpson Index was used to measure repertoire diversity. CMV-specificity analyses were carried out on the non-normalized data set to capture all clonotypes. TCRdb carries this immuneACCESS record with in-frame sequences only. Its versions omit some clonotypes, under half of them owing to an unresolved V gene in the studies checked, with the rest unexplained. Clone size and the V and J calls come from that table; the DNA yielded D and trimming. The sample yields some 50,000 clones; 80% to 85% were counted once. The top ten constitute approximately 5.7% of the sample.

As for this clone: Its antigen is unknown. Base qualities are not recorded, but no much larger clone differs from it by a single base.

CDR1 and CDR2 were assigned from the germline V gene as LGHNT and FRNRAP. The junction carries 10 bases between V and J, which are trimmed by 5 bases and 3 bases respectively. Spanning cysteine to phenylalanine, the CDR3 consists of 14 amino acids. Only the CDR3 part of the read is kept: 42 bases, read in frame from the first base. The sample's time point label is to be understood as: recipient sample about 28 days before transplant, after cytoreduction. Blood from recipients was drawn about 28 days before transplant and again at days 30, 100 and 180 after transplant. Nuclei Lysis Solution was used to extract genomic DNA from fresh or cryopreserved unfractionated peripheral blood mononuclear cells.

This material consisted of peripheral blood mononuclear cells, taken before stem cell transplant. This clonotype originated in a man aged 55-75 years with myelodysplastic syndrome. Some clones in this sample may be carry-over from other donors' samples. This chain joins TRBV12-5 to TRBJ1-4, and possibly TRBD1, on 5 matching bases. The encoded CDR3 is CASGETAANEKLFF. The sequenced DNA is TGTGCTAGTGGTGAGACAGCTGCTAATGAAAAACTGTTTTTT.